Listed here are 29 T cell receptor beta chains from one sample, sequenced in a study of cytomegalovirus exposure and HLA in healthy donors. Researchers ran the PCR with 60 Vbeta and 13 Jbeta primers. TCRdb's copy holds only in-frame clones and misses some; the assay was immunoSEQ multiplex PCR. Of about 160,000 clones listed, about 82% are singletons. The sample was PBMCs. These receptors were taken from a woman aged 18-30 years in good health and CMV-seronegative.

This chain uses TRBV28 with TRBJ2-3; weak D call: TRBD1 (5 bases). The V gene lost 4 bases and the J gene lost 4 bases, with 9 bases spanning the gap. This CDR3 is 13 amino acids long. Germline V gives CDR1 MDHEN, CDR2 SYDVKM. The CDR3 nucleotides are TGTGCCAGCAGTTCAGGGCCCCCAGATACGCAGTATTTT. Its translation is CASSSGPPDTQYF.

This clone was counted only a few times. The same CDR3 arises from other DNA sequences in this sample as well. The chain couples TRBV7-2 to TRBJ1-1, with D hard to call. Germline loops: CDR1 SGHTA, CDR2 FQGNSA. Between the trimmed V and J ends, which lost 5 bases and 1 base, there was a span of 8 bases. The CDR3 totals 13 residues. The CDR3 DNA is TGTGCCAGCAGCCTTCGAGGGAACACTGAAGCTTTCTTT. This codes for CASSLRGNTEAFF.

The CDR3 sequence is CATSRSGRPTDTQYF. The CDR3 DNA follows: TGTGCCACCTCTAGGAGCGGGAGACCCACAGATACGCAGTATTTT. The rearrangement joins TRBV19 to TRBJ2-3, with 8 bases matching TRBD2. The V segment lost 10 bases and the J segment 2 bases; nucleotides outside the gene matches: 11. The CDR3 is made up of 15 amino acids. Germline V gives CDR1 LNHDA, CDR2 SQIVND (reference sequence).

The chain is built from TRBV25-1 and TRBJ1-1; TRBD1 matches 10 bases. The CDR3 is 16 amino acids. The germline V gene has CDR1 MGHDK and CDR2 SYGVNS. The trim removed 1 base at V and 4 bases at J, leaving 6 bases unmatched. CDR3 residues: CASSEWGQGKGTEAFF. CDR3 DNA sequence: TGTGCCAGCAGTGAATGGGGACAGGGGAAAGGCACTGAAGCTTTCTTT.

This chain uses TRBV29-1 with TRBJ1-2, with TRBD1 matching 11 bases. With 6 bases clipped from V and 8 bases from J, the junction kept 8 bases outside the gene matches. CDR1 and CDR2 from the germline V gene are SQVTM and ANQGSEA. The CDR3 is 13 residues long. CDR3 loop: CSVQGTGGGGYTF. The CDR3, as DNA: TGCAGCGTCCAAGGGACAGGGGGAGGGGGCTACACCTTC. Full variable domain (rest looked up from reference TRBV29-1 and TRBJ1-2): SAVISQKPSRDICQRGTSLTIQCQVDSQVTMMFWYRQQPGQSLTLIATANQGSEATYESGFVIDKFPISRPNLTFSTLTVSNMSPEDSSIYLCSVQGTGGGGYTFGSGTRLTVV.

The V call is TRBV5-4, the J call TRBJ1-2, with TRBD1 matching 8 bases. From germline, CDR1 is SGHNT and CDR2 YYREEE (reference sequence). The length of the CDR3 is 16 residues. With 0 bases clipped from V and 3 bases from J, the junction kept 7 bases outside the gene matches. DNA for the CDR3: TGTGCCAGCAGCTTGGACCTACAGGGGGTTTACTATGGCTACACCTTC. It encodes CASSLDLQGVYYGYTF.

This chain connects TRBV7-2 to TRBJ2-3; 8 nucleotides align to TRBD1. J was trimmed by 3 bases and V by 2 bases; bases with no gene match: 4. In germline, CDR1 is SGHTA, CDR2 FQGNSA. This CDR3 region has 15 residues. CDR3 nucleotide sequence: TGTGCCAGCAGCTTATTTGGACAGGGTACAGATACGCAGTATTTT. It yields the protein CASSLFGQGTDTQYF.

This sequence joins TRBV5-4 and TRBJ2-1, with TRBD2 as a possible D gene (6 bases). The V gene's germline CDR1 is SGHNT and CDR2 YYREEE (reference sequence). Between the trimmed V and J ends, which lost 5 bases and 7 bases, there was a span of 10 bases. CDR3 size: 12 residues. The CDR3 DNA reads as TGTGCCAGCAGGGTCGGGAGAAATGAGCAGTTCTTC. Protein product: CASRVGRNEQFF.

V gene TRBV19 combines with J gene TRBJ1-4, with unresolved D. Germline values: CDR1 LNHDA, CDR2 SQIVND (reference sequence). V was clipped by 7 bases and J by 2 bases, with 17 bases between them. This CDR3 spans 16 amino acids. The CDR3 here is CASTSRTPGTNEKLFF. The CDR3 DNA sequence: TGTGCCAGTACCTCTAGGACCCCGGGGACTAATGAAAAACTGTTTTTT.

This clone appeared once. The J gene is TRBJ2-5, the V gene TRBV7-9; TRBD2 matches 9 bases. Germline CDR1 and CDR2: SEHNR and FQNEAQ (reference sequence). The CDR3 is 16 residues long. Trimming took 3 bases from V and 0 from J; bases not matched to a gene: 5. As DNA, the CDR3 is TGTGCCAGCAGCTTCGGGCTAGCGGGGTACCAAGAGACCCAGTACTTC. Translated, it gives CASSFGLAGYQETQYF.

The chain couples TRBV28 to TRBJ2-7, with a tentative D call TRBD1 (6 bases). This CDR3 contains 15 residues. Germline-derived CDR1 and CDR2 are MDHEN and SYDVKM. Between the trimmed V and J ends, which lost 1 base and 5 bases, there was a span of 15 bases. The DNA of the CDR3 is TGTGCCAGCAGTTTATCAACAGGGACCCACCACGAGCAGTACTTC. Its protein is CASSLSTGTHHEQYF.

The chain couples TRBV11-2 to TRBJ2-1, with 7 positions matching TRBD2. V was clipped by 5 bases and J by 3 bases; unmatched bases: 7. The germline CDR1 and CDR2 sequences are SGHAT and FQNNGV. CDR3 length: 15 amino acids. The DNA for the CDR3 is TGTGCCAGCAGCCGTCTAGCGGACTTCTACAATGAGCAGTTCTTC. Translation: CASSRLADFYNEQFF.

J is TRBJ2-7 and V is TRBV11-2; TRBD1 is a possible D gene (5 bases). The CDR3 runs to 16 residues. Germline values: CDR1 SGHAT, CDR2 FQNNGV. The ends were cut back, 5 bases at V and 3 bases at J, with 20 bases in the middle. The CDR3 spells CASSPRHFGQGYEQYF. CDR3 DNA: TGTGCCAGCAGCCCACGCCATTTCGGGCAGGGCTACGAGCAGTACTTC.

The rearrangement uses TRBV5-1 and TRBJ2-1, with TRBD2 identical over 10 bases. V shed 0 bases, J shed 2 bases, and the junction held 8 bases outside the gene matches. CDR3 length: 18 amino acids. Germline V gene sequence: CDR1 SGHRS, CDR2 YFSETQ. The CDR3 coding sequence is TGCGCCAGCAGCTTGGACGACACTAGCGGGACCCCCTACAATGAGCAGTTCTTC. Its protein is CASSLDDTSGTPYNEQFF.

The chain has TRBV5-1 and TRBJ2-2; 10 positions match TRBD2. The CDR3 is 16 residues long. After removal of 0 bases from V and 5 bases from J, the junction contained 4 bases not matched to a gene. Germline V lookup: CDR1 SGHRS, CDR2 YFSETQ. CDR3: CASSLEGLAQTGELFF. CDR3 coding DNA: TGCGCCAGCAGCTTGGAGGGACTAGCGCAGACCGGGGAGCTGTTTTTT.

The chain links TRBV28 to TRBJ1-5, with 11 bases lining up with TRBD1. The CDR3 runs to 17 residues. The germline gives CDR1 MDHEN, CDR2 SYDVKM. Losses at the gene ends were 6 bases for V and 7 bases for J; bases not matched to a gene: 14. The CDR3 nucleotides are TGTGCCAGCAGCCTGATAAGGTACGGGACAGGGGGACAGCCCCAGCATTTT. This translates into CASSLIRYGTGGQPQHF.

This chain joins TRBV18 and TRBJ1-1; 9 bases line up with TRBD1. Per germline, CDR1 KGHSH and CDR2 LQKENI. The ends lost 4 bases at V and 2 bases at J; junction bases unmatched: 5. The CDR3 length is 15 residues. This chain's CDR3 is CASSLWGQGNTEAFF. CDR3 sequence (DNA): TGTGCCAGCTCACTATGGGGACAGGGCAACACTGAAGCTTTCTTT.

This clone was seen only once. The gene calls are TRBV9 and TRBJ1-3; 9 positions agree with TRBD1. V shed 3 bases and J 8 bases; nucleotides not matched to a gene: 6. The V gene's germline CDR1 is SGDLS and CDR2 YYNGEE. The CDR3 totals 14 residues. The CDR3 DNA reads TGTGCCAGCAGCGGAGGGACAGGGTCATACACCATATATTTT. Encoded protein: CASSGGTGSYTIYF.

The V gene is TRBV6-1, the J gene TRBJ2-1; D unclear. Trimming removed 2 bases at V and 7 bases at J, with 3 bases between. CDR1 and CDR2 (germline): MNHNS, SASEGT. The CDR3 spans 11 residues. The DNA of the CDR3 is TGTGCCAGCAGTGAACAGAATGAGCAGTTCTTC. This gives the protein CASSEQNEQFF.

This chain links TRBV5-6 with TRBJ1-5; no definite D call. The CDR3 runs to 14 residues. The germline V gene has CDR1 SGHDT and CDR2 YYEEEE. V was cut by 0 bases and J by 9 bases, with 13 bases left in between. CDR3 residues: CASSLGQRNRPQHF. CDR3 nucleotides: TGTGCCAGCAGCTTGGGCCAGCGAAATAGGCCCCAGCATTTT.

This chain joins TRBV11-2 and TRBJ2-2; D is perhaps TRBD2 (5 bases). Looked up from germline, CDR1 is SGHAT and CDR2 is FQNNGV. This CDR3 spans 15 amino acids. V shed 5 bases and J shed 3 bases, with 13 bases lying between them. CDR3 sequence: CASSPRGPHTGELFF. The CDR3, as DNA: TGTGCCAGCAGCCCGCGCGGGCCTCACACCGGGGAGCTGTTTTTT.

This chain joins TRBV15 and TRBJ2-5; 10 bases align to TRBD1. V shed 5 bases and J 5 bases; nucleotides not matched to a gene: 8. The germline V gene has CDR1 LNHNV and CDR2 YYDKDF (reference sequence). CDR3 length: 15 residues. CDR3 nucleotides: TGTGCCACCAGCGGCGGACAGGGGGTTTGGGAGACCCAGTACTTC. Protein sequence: CATSGGQGVWETQYF.

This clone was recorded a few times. The DNA for the CDR3 is TGTGCCAGCAGTGAATGGTACCGGTCCCAAGAGACCCAGTACTTC. This sequence encodes CASSEWYRSQETQYF. This chain joins TRBV25-1 and TRBJ2-5; D is ambiguous. V gave up 1 base and J gave up 1 base, with 10 bases separating them. Germline CDR1 MGHDK, CDR2 SYGVNS. This CDR3 spans 15 amino acids.

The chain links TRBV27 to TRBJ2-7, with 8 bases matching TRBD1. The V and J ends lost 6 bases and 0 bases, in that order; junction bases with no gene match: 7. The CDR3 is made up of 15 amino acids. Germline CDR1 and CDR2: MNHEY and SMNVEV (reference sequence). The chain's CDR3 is CASRFQGASSYEQYF. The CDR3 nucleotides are TGTGCCAGCAGGTTTCAGGGGGCAAGCTCCTACGAGCAGTACTTC.

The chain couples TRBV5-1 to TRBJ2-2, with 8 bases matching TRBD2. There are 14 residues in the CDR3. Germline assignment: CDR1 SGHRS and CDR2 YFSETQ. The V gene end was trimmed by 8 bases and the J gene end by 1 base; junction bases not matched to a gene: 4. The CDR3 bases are TGCGCCAGTCTACTAGCGGAGAACACCGGGGAGCTGTTTTTT. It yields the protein CASLLAENTGELFF.

The CDR3 bases are TGTGCCAGCAGTTACGCTATCGGTGCCACCATATATTTT. Protein product: CASSYAIGATIYF. This chain connects TRBV6-6 to TRBJ1-3; no definite D call. The germline CDR1 and CDR2 sequences are MNHNY and SVGAGI (reference sequence). Trimming shortened V by 2 bases and J by 9 bases, and 11 bases separated the two germline ends. The CDR3 consists of 13 residues.

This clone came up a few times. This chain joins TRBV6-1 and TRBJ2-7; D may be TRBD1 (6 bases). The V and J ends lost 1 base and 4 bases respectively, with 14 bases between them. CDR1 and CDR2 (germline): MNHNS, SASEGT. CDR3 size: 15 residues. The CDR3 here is CASSEGTGNTYEQYF. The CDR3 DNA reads TGTGCCAGCAGTGAAGGTACAGGGAACACTTACGAGCAGTACTTC.

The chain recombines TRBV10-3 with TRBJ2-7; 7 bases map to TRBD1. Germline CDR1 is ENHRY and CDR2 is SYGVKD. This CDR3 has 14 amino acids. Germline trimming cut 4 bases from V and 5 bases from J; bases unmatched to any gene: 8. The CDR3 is CAISGTGEVDEQYF. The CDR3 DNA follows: TGTGCCATCAGTGGGACAGGTGAGGTAGACGAGCAGTACTTC.

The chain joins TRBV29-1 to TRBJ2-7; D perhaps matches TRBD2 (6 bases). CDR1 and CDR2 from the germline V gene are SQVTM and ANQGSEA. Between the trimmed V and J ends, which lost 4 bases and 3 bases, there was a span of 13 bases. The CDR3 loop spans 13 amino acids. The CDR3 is CSVVSGSDYEQYF. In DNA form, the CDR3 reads TGCAGCGTTGTATCCGGGAGTGACTACGAGCAGTACTTC.